The rows below give T cell receptor beta chains drawn from one sample of a study of memory CD4+ T cells and cytomegalovirus serostatus. Sequenced by immunoSEQ multiplex PCR; TCRdb stores in-frame clones only, minus some. This sample has 30,000 to 40,000 clones; roughly 80% occur once, and the top ten carry 0.5% to 0.65%. The specimen was memory CD4+ T cells from blood. Source of these receptors: an adult in good health and CMV-seronegative. Some clones in this sample may be carry-over from other donors' samples. CDR3s include the opening cysteine and the closing phenylalanine or tryptophan. The D gene is left open where the match is weak. Rows give clone size only sometimes, using once, few, many, or a class for an expanded clone.

v_gene: TRBV7-2
abundance: once
d_gene: TRBD1
j_gene: TRBJ2-7
CDR3aa: CASSSGQAHYEQYF
CDR3nt: TGTGCCAGCAGTTCAGGACAGGCCCACTACGAGCAGTACTTC

v_gene: TRBV7-9
abundance: -
d_gene: TRBD1
j_gene: TRBJ1-2
CDR3aa: CASSPRQGQSTLYGYTF
CDR3nt: TGTGCCAGCAGTCCGAGACAGGGGCAATCCACCCTGTATGGCTACACCTTC

v_gene: TRBV11-3
abundance: -
d_gene: TRBD2
j_gene: TRBJ2-1
CDR3aa: CASSLAFASGGAVQFF
CDR3nt: TGTGCCAGCAGCTTAGCATTCGCTAGCGGGGGGGCGGTGCAGTTCTTC

v_gene: TRBV6-5
abundance: -
d_gene: TRBD2
j_gene: TRBJ2-3
CDR3aa: CASRLGLNTDTQYF
CDR3nt: TGTGCCAGCAGATTGGGACTAAACACAGATACGCAGTATTTT

v_gene: TRBV11-3
abundance: once
d_gene: TRBD2
j_gene: TRBJ2-1
CDR3aa: CASSHTLRGRAAVSYNEQFF
CDR3nt: TGTGCCAGCAGTCATACCCTAAGAGGGAGGGCCGCTGTTTCCTACAATGAGCAGTTCTTC

v_gene: TRBV5-3
abundance: once
d_gene: -
j_gene: TRBJ2-1
CDR3aa: CARSQQAVQNYNEQFF
CDR3nt: TGTGCCAGAAGCCAACAGGCAGTCCAAAACTACAATGAGCAGTTCTTC

v_gene: TRBV7-9
abundance: -
d_gene: -
j_gene: TRBJ1-2
CDR3aa: CASSLAAQRNYGYTF
CDR3nt: TGTGCCAGCAGTTTGGCCGCACAGAGAAACTATGGCTACACCTTC

v_gene: TRBV7-8
abundance: -
d_gene: TRBD1
j_gene: TRBJ1-6
CDR3aa: CASSYETGYNSPLHF
CDR3nt: TGTGCCAGCAGCTATGAGACAGGGTACAATTCACCCCTCCACTTT

v_gene: TRBV6-5
abundance: -
d_gene: -
j_gene: TRBJ2-2
CDR3aa: CASSTGLRDTGELFF
CDR3nt: TGTGCCAGCAGTACCGGGCTACGCGACACCGGGGAGCTGTTTTTT

v_gene: TRBV6-1
abundance: -
d_gene: -
j_gene: TRBJ1-1
CDR3aa: CASNRRTNTEAFF
CDR3nt: TGTGCCAGCAATAGACGGACGAACACTGAAGCTTTCTTT

v_gene: TRBV28
abundance: -
d_gene: -
j_gene: TRBJ1-6
CDR3aa: CASGVLGYQLGSPLHF
CDR3nt: TGTGCCAGCGGAGTTTTGGGGTATCAGCTGGGATCACCCCTCCACTTT

v_gene: TRBV28
abundance: -
d_gene: -
j_gene: TRBJ1-1
CDR3aa: CASRPNMGYHAFF
CDR3nt: TGTGCCAGCAGACCTAACATGGGGTACCACGCTTTCTTT